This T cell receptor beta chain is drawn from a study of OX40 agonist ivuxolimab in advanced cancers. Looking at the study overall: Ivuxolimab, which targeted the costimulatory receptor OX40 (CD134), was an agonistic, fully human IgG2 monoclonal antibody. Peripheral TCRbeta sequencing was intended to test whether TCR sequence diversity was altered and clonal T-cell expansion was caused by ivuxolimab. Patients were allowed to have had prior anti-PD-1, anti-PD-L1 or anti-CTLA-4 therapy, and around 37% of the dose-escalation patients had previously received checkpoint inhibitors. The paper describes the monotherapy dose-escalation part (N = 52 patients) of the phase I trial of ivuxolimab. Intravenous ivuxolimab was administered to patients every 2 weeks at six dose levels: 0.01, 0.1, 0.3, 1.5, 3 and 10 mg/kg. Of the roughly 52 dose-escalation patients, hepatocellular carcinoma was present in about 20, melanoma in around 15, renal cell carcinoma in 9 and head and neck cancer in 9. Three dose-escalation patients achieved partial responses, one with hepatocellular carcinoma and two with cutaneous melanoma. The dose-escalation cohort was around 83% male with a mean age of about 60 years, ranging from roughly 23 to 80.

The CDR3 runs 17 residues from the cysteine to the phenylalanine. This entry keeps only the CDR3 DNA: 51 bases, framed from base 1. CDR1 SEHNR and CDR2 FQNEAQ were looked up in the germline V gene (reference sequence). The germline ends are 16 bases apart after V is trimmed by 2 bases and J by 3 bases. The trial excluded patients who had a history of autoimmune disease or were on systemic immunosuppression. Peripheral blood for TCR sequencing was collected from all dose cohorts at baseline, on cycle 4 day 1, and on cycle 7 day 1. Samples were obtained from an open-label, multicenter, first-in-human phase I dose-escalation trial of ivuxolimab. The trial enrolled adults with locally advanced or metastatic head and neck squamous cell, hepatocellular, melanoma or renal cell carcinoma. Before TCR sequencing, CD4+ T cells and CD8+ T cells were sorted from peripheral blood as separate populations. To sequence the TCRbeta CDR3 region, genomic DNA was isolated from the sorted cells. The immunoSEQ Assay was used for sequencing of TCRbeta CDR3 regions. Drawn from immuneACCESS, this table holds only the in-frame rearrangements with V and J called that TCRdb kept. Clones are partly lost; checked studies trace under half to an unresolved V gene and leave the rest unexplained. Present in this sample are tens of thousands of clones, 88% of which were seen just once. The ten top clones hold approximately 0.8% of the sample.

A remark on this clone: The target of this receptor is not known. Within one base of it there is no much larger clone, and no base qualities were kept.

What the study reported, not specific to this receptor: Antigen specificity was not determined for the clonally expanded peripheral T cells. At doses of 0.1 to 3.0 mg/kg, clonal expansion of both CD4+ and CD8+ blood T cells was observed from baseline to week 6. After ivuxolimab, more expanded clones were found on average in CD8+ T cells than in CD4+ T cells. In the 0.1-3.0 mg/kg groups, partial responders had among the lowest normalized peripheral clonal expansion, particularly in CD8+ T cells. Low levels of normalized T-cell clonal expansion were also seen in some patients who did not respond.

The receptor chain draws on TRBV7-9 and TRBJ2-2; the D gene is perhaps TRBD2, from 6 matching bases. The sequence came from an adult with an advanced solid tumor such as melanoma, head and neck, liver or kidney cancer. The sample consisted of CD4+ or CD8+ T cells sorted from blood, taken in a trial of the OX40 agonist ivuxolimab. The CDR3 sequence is CASSLLRTTDYTGELFF. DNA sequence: TGTGCCAGCAGCTTACTTCGGACTACTGATTACACCGGGGAGCTGTTTTTT. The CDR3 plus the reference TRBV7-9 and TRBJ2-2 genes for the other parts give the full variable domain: DTGVSQNPRHKITKRGQNVTFRCDPISEHNRLYWYRQTLGQGPEFLTYFQNEAQLEKSRLLSDRFSAERPKGSFSTLEIQRTEQGDSAMYLCASSLLRTTDYTGELFFGEGSRLTVL.